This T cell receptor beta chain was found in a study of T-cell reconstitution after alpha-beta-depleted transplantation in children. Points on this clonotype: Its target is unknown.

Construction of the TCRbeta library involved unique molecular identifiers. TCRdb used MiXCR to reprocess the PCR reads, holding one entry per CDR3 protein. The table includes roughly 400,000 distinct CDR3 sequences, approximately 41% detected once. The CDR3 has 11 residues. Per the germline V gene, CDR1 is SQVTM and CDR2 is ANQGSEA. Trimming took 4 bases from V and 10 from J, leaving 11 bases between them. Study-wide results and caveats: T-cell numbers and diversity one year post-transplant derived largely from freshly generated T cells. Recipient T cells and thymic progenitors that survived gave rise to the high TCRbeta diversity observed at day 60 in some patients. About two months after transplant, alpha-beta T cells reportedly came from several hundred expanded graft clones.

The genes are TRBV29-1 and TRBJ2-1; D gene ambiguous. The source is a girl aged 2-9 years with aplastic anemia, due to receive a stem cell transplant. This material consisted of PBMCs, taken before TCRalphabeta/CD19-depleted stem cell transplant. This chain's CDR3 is CSVAAGPEQFF. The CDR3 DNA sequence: TGCAGCGTTGCGGCCGGGCCGGAGCAGTTCTTC.